This T cell receptor (beta chain) was found in a study of cytomegalovirus exposure and HLA in healthy donors. Study in general: Genotyping of 400 or so donors showed that roughly 80% belonged to the Caucasian-associated ancestry cluster. Overall study findings and caveats: Listed as cytomegalovirus-associated were 164 TCR beta chains. It was assumed in the presence/absence analyses that sequencing depth was roughly uniform across donors.

This clone was seen more than once but under ten times. The antigen is unknown. Germline CDR1 and CDR2: SGHVS and FNYEAQ. V gave up 3 bases and J gave up 2 bases; unmatched junction bases: 11. The CDR3 runs 18 residues. Both 60 Vbeta primers and 13 Jbeta primers went into the PCR. The protocol was immunoSEQ multiplex PCR, while the TCRdb copy is restricted to in-frame clones and leaves out a portion. Altogether approximately 120,000 clones are present, approximately 72% being singletons, with the ten largest covering approximately 9.1%. The sequencing sample was made of PBMCs. This sequence originates from a woman aged 45-59 years in good health and CMV-seropositive. The V call is TRBV7-6, the J call TRBJ2-7, with 12 bases aligning to TRBD2. This CDR3 is CASSLGGPSGRATYEQYF. In nucleotides, the CDR3 is TGTGCCAGCAGCTTGGGGGGCCCTAGCGGGAGGGCAACCTACGAGCAGTACTTC.